The 15 T cell receptor beta chains given below trace back to one sample, sequenced in a study of blood T cell repertoires in COVID-19. The assay was immunoSEQ multiplex PCR, and TCRdb's table has in-frame clones only and misses some. The repertoire has about 200,000 clones, around 90% of them found once; the top ten carry 2% to 2.5%. What was sequenced was PBMCs or T cells enriched from blood (not recorded which). The receptor set was obtained from a woman aged 25-40 years who had recovered from COVID-19.

The sample holds one count of this clone. The chain couples TRBV30 to TRBJ1-1, with a weak D call TRBD1 (6 bases). The V gene's germline CDR1 is GTSNPN and CDR2 SVGIG (reference sequence). Trimming stripped 5 bases from V and 0 bases from J, with 16 bases between. The CDR3 contains 15 residues. The CDR3 region is CAWGNSGTMNTEAFF. CDR3 in DNA: TGTGCCTGGGGAAATTCAGGGACAATGAACACTGAAGCTTTCTTT.

V usage is TRBV5-4 and J usage is TRBJ2-7; 10 bases are shared with TRBD2. The V gene's germline CDR1 is SGHNT and CDR2 YYREEE (reference sequence). With 1 base clipped from V and 5 bases from J, the junction kept 3 bases outside the gene matches. This CDR3 has 14 residues. The CDR3 loop reads CASSLRAGGDEQYF. In nucleotides, the CDR3 is TGTGCCAGCAGCTTGAGAGCGGGGGGGGACGAGCAGTACTTC.

The V gene is TRBV28, the J gene TRBJ1-1; a weak D match, TRBD1 (6 bases). Deletions cut 6 bases from V and 3 bases from J, with 20 bases between. Germline-derived CDR1 and CDR2 are MDHEN and SYDVKM. The CDR3 loop spans 16 amino acids. The DNA for the CDR3 is TGTGCCAGCAGGCCCCTTGACAGGTCGGGGTACACTGAAGCTTTCTTT. Encoded protein: CASRPLDRSGYTEAFF.

This rearrangement joins TRBV11-3 to TRBJ1-1, with unresolved D. Trimming took off 1 base at V and 1 base at J, with 7 bases between the two ends. This CDR3 has 14 residues. From germline, CDR1 is SGHNT and CDR2 YENEEA. The CDR3, as DNA: TGTGCCAGCAGCTTAGGACACGGGAACACTGAAGCTTTCTTT. The encoded protein is CASSLGHGNTEAFF.

The sample holds one count of this clone. The rearrangement links TRBV18 to TRBJ2-2, with 15 bases matching TRBD2. V shed 3 bases and J 4 bases; nucleotides not matched to a gene: 6. The CDR3 is 18 residues long. The germline CDR1 and CDR2 sequences are KGHSH and LQKENI. The DNA of the CDR3 is TGTGCCAGCTCACCGCCGGGACTAGCGGGGGGTGTCACCGGGGAGCTGTTTTTT. This codes for CASSPPGLAGGVTGELFF.

The V call is TRBV11-3, the J call TRBJ2-7, with 9 bases that match TRBD2. The CDR3 sequence is 15 residues long. The J segment lost 1 base and the V segment lost 3 bases, leaving 4 bases of the junction unmatched. Germline loops: CDR1 SGHNT, CDR2 YENEEA. The CDR3 spells CASSLRTSVSYEQYF. CDR3 in DNA: TGTGCCAGCAGCTTGAGGACTAGCGTTTCCTACGAGCAGTACTTC.

The V gene is TRBV30, the J gene TRBJ1-1; 9 bases are shared with TRBD1. There are 19 residues in the CDR3. The germline V gene encodes CDR1 GTSNPN and CDR2 SVGIG (reference sequence). The trim removed 1 base at V and 0 bases at J, leaving 15 bases unmatched. Written as DNA, the CDR3 is TGTGCCTGGAGTGCAACAGACGGGACAGGGACCCTATTGAACACTGAAGCTTTCTTT. Its translation: CAWSATDGTGTLLNTEAFF. Full variable domain (rest looked up from reference TRBV30 and TRBJ1-1): SQTIHQWPATLVQPVGSPLSLECTVEGTSNPNLYWYRQAAGRGLQLLFYSVGIGQISSEVPQNLSASRPQDRQFILSSKKLLLSDSGFYLCAWSATDGTGTLLNTEAFFGQGTRLTVV.

This chain uses TRBV19 with TRBJ2-7, with 8 bases that match TRBD2. This CDR3 region has 15 residues. The V segment lost 1 base and the J segment 1 base; nucleotides outside the gene matches: 3. CDR1 is LNHDA, CDR2 SQIVND, per germline (reference sequence). CDR3 coding DNA: TGTGCCAGTAGTATAGTTTCTAGCGGGTCCTACGAGCAGTACTTC. Translation gives CASSIVSSGSYEQYF.

This clone was counted once. Other DNA sequences from this sample encode an identical CDR3 as well. J is TRBJ1-1 and V is TRBV11-2, with 8 bases aligning to TRBD1. This CDR3 is 15 amino acids long. Germline CDR1 and CDR2: SGHAT and FQNNGV. With V trimmed by 4 bases and J by 1 base, 5 bases remained unmatched. As DNA, the CDR3 is TGTGCCAGCAGCTCGCGGACAGGGCCGAACACTGAAGCTTTCTTT. This sequence encodes CASSSRTGPNTEAFF.

Concerning this clone itself: One end of the junction is discordant with germline, which a read error may explain. The CDR3 coding sequence is TGTGCCATCAGTGGCTCGTCTAACGAAAAACTGTTTTTT. This sequence encodes CAISGSSNEKLFF. The rearrangement uses TRBV10-3 and TRBJ1-4, with D uncertain. Germline assignment: CDR1 ENHRY and CDR2 SYGVKD. The CDR3 contains 13 residues.

The chain couples TRBV7-2 to TRBJ1-1, with D unresolved. V was pared by 3 bases and J by 7 bases, with 18 bases between. The germline V gene encodes CDR1 SGHTA and CDR2 FQGNSA. This CDR3 spans 15 amino acids. CDR3 sequence: CASSLSFPRRNEAFF. The CDR3 DNA reads as TGTGCCAGCAGCTTGTCTTTCCCCCGGCGGAATGAAGCTTTCTTT.

This sequence joins TRBV18 and TRBJ2-1, with TRBD2 identical over 8 bases. This CDR3 is 17 amino acids long. Germline V gene sequence: CDR1 KGHSH, CDR2 LQKENI. Unmatched junction bases numbered 9, after V lost 1 base and J lost 4 bases. CDR3 sequence: CASSPREREYVYNEQFF. CDR3 DNA: TGTGCCAGCTCACCACGAGAGCGGGAGTATGTGTACAATGAGCAGTTCTTC.

The chain uses TRBV6-5 and TRBJ1-2; 8 bases are a match to TRBD1. Germline trimming cut 4 bases from V and 5 bases from J; bases unmatched to any gene: 9. The germline V gene encodes CDR1 MNHEY and CDR2 SVGAGI. The CDR3 spans 15 residues. In DNA, the CDR3 is TGTGCCAGCAGTTCAGGACAGGGCCGGGGGTATGGCTACACCTTC. This codes for CASSSGQGRGYGYTF.

The table lists this clone with a count of one. The V call is TRBV6-5, the J call TRBJ2-7; 9 bases line up with TRBD2. J gave up 9 bases and V 5 bases, and 8 bases lay outside the gene matches. The CDR3 totals 13 residues. CDR1 and CDR2 from the germline V gene are MNHEY and SVGAGI. CDR3 amino acids: CASSLAGPVAQYF. Written as DNA, the CDR3 is TGTGCCAGCAGTCTAGCGGGACCGGTGGCGCAGTACTTC.

The chain links TRBV5-4 to TRBJ2-1; 13 bases align to TRBD2. The CDR3 loop spans 15 amino acids. Trimming at V came to 4 bases and at J to 9 bases, leaving 7 bases not matched to a gene. The germline gives CDR1 SGHNT, CDR2 YYREEE (reference sequence). The DNA for the CDR3 is TGTGCCAGCAGCCATTCCGGGACTAGCGGGGTTGAGCAGTTCTTC. Amino acids: CASSHSGTSGVEQFF. The whole variable domain, filled in from reference TRBV5-4 and TRBJ2-1, reads ETGVTQSPTHLIKTRGQQVTLRCSSQSGHNTVSWYQQALGQGPQFIFQYYREEENGRGNFPPRFSGLQFPNYSSELNVNALELDDSALYLCASSHSGTSGVEQFFGPGTRLTVL.